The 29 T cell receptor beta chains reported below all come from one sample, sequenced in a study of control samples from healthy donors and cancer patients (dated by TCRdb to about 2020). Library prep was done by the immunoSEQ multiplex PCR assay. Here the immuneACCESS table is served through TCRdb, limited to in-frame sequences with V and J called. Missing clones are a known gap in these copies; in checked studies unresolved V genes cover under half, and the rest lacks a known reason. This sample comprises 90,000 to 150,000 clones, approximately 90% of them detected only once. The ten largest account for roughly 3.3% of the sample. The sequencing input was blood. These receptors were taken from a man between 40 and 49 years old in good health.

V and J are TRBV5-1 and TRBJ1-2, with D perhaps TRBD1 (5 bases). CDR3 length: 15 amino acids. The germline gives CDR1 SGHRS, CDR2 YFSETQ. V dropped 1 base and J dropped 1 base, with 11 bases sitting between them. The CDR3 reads CASSLQEGYNYGYTF. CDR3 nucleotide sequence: TGCGCCAGCAGCTTGCAGGAGGGGTATAACTATGGCTACACCTTC.

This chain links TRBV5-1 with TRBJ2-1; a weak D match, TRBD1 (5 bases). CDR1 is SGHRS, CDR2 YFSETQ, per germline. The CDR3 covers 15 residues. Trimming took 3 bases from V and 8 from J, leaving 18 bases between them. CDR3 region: CASSSQGLSGDEQFF. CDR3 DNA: TGCGCCAGCAGCTCTCAGGGTCTGAGTGGAGATGAGCAGTTCTTC.

The CDR3 loop is CASRSGTGEYNEQFF. CDR3 DNA: TGCGCCAGCAGGTCCGGGACAGGGGAATACAATGAGCAGTTCTTC. V gene TRBV10-1 combines with J gene TRBJ2-1; the match to TRBD1 covers 10 bases. Germline CDR1 and CDR2: WNHNN and SYGVQD (reference sequence). The CDR3 sequence is 15 residues long. V lost 6 bases, J lost 4 bases, and 6 bases stayed unmatched.

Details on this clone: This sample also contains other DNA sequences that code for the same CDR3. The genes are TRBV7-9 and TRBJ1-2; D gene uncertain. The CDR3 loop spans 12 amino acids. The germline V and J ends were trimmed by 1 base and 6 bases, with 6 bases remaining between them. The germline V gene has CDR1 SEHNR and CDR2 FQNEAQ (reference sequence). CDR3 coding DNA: TGTGCCAGCAGCTTAGTTGGGGATGGCTACACCTTC. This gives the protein CASSLVGDGYTF. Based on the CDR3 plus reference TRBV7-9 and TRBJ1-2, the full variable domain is DTGVSQNPRHKITKRGQNVTFRCDPISEHNRLYWYRQTLGQGPEFLTYFQNEAQLEKSRLLSDRFSAERPKGSFSTLEIQRTEQGDSAMYLCASSLVGDGYTFGSGTRLTVV.

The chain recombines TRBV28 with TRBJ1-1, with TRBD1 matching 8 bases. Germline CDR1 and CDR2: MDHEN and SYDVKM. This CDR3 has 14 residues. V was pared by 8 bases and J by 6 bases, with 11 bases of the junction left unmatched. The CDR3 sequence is CASVSGQGSPEAFF. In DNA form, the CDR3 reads TGTGCCAGCGTCTCAGGACAGGGCTCCCCTGAAGCTTTCTTT. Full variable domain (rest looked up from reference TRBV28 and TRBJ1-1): DVKVTQSSRYLVKRTGEKVFLECVQDMDHENMFWYRQDPGLGLRLIYFSYDVKMKEKGDIPEGYSVSREKKERFSLILESASTNQTSMYLCASVSGQGSPEAFFGQGTRLTVV.

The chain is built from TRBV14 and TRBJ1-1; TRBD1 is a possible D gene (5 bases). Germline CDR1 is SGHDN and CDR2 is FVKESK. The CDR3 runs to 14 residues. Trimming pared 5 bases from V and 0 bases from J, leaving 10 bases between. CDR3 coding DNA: TGTGCCAGCAGCTTACCAGGGATGAACACTGAAGCTTTCTTT. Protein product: CASSLPGMNTEAFF.

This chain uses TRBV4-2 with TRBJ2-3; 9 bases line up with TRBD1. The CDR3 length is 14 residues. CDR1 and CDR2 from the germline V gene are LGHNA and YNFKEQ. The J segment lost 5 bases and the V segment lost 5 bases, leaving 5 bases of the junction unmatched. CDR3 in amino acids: CASSTETGGDTQYF. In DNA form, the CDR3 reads TGTGCCAGCAGCACTGAGACAGGGGGAGATACGCAGTATTTT.

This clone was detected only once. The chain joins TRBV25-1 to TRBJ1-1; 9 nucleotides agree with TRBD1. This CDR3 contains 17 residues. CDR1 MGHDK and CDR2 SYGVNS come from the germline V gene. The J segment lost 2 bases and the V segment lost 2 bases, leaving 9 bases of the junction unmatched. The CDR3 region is CASSEASRQGVNTEAFF. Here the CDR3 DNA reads TGTGCCAGCAGTGAAGCTTCGAGACAGGGGGTTAACACTGAAGCTTTCTTT.

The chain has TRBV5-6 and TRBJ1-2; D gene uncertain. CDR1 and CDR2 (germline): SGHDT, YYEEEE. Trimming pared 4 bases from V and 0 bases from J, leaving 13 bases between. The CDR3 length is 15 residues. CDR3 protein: CASSPGRRANYGYTF. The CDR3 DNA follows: TGTGCCAGCAGCCCCGGGAGGCGAGCTAACTATGGCTACACCTTC.

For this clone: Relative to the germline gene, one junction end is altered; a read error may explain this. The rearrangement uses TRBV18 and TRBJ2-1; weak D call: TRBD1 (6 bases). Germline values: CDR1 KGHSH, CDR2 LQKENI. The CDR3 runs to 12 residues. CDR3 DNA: TGTGCCAGCTCATCTTCAGGGGCGGTAGAAATCTTC. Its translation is CASSSSGAVEIF.

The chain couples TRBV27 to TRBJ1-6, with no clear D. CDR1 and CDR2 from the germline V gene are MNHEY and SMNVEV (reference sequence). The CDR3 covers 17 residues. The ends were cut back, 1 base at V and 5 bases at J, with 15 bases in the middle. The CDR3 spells CASSLWGPGSDNSPLHF. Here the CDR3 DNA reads TGTGCCAGCAGTTTATGGGGTCCTGGTAGCGATAATTCACCCCTCCACTTT.

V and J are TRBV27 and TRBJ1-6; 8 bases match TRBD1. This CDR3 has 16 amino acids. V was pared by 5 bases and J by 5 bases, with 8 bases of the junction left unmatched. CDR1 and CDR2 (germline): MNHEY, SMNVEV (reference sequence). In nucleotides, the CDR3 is TGTGCCAGCAGTCTAAGACAGGGGATGAATAATTCACCCCTCCACTTT. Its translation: CASSLRQGMNNSPLHF.

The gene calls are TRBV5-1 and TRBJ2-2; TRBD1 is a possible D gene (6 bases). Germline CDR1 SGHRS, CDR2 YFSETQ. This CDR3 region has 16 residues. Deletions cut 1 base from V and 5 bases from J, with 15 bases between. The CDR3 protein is CASSLLAQGATGELFF. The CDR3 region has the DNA TGCGCCAGCAGCTTGCTTGCACAGGGTGCGACCGGGGAGCTGTTTTTT.

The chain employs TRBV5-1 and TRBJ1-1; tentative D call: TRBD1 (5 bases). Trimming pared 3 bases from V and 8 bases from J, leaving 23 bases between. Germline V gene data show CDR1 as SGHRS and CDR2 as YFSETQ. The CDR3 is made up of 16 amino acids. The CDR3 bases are TGCGCCAGCAGCTCCAACCCAAAATACAAGGCAGGGGAAGCTTTCTTT. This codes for CASSSNPKYKAGEAFF. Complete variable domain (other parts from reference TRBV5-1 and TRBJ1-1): KAGVTQTPRYLIKTRGQQVTLSCSPISGHRSVSWYQQTPGQGLQFLFEYFSETQRNKGNFPGRFSGRQFSNSRSEMNVSTLELGDSALYLCASSSNPKYKAGEAFFGQGTRLTVV.

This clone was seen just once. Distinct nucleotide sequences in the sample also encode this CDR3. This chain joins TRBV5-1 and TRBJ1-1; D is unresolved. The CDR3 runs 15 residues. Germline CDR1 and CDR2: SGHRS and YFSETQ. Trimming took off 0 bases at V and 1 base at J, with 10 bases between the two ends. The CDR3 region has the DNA TGCGCCAGCAGCTTGGCGGGCGGGGAGAACACTGAAGCTTTCTTT. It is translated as CASSLAGGENTEAFF.

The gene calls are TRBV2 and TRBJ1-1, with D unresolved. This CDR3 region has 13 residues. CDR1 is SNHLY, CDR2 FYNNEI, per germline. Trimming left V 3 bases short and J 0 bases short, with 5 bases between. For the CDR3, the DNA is TGTGCCAGCAGTGACGGGTTGAACACTGAAGCTTTCTTT. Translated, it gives CASSDGLNTEAFF.

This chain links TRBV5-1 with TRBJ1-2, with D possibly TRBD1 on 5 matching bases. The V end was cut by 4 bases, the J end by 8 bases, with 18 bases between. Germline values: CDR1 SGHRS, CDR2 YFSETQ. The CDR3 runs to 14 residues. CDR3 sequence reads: CASSVLQGQDGYTF. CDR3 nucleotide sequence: TGCGCCAGCAGCGTTCTCCAGGGTCAGGACGGCTACACCTTC.

Here the CDR3 reads CAWSPRDRGVSPLHF. The CDR3 DNA is TGTGCCTGGAGCCCCCGGGACAGGGGGGTTTCACCCCTCCACTTT. The chain combines TRBV30 with TRBJ1-6; 11 positions match TRBD1. The trim removed 3 bases at V and 9 bases at J, leaving 7 bases unmatched. The CDR3 is 15 residues long. Germline V gene lookup returns CDR1 GTSNPN and CDR2 SVGIG (reference sequence).

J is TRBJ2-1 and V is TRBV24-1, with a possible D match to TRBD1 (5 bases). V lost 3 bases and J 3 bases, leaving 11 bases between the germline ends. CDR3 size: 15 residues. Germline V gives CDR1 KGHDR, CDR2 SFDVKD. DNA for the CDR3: TGTGCCACCAGTGATCCTAGGGGTCGCTACAATGAGCAGTTCTTC. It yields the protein CATSDPRGRYNEQFF.

Written as DNA, the CDR3 is TGTGCCACCAGTGGCGAAACCGGCCTGGGGGGCAATGAGCAGTTCTTC. Its translation: CATSGETGLGGNEQFF. The chain joins TRBV24-1 to TRBJ2-1; a weak D match, TRBD2 (6 bases). In germline, CDR1 is KGHDR, CDR2 SFDVKD. Trimming stripped 5 bases from V and 6 bases from J, with 19 bases between. The CDR3 is 16 amino acids.

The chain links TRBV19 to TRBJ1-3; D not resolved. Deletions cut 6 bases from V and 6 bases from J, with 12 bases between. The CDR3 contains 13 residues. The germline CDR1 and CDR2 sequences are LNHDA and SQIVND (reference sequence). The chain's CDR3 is CASSLPGINTIYF. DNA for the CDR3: TGTGCCAGTAGCCTACCGGGGATAAACACCATATATTTT.

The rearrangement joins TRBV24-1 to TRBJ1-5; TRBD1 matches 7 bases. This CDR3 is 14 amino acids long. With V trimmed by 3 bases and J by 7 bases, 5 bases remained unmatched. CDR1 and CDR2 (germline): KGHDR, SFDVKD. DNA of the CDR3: TGTGCCACCAGTGATGCGGGACAGCTCCAGCCCCAGCATTTT. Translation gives CATSDAGQLQPQHF.

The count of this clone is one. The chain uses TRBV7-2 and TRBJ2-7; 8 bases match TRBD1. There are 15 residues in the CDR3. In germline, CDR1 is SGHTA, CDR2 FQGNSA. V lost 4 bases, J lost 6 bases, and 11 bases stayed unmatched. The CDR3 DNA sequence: TGTGCCAGCAGCTCAGACAGGGGCCGGGTTGCCGAGCAGTACTTC. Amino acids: CASSSDRGRVAEQYF.

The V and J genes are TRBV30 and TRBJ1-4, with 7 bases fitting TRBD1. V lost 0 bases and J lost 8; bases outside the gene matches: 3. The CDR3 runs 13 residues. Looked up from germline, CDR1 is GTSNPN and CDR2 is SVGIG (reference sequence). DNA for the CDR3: TGTGCCTGGAGTGTACAGGGGACCGAAAAACTGTTTTTT. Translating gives CAWSVQGTEKLFF.

The CDR3 sequence is CASSDGNTGELFF. CDR3 nucleotide sequence: TGTGCCAGCAGTGACGGTAACACCGGGGAGCTGTTTTTT. J is TRBJ2-2 and V is TRBV25-1; the D is unclear. Germline V gene data show CDR1 as MGHDK and CDR2 as SYGVNS. The CDR3 totals 13 residues. V dropped 3 bases and J dropped 2 bases, with 4 bases sitting between them.

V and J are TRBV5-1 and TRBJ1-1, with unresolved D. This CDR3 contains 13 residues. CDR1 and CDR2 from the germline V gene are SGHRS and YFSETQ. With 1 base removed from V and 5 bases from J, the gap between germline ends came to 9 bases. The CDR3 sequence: CASSLPSGTEAFF. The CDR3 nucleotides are TGCGCCAGCAGCTTGCCGTCGGGGACTGAAGCTTTCTTT.

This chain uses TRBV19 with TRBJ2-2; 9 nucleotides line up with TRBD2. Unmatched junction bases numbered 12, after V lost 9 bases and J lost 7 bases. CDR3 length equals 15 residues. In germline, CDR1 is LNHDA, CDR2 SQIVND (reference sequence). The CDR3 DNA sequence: TGTGCCAGCAAACCTTTTGCGGGGGGGGGCGGGGAGCTGTTTTTT. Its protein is CASKPFAGGGGELFF.

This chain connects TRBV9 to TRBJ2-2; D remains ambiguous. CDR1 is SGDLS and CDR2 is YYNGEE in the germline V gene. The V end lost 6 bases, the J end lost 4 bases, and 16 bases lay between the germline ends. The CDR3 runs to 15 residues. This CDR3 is CASNEKSGFTGELFF. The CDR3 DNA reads TGTGCCAGCAATGAAAAAAGTGGGTTCACCGGGGAGCTGTTTTTT.

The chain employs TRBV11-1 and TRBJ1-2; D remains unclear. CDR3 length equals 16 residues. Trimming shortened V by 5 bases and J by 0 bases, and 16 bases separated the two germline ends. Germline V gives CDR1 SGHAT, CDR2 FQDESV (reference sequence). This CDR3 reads CASSRARDGANYGYTF. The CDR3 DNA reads TGTGCCAGCAGCCGAGCGCGGGATGGAGCTAACTATGGCTACACCTTC.